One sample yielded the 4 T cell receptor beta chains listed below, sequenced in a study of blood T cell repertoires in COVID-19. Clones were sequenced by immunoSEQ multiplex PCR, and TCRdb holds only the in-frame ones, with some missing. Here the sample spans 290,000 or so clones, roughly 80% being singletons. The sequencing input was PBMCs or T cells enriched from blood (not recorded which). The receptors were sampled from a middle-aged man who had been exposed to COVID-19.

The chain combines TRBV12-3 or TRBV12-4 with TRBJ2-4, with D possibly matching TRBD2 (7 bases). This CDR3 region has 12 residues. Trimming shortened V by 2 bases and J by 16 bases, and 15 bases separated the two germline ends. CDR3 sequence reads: CASSLSARGAYF. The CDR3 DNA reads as TGTGCCAGCAGTTTATCCGCTCGGGGGGCTTACTTC.

CDR3 nucleotides: TGTGCCAGCAGCTTAATCCATCATGAGCAGTTCTTC. Protein product: CASSLIHHEQFF. The rearrangement links TRBV11-2 to TRBJ2-1; D is uncertain. The CDR3 has 12 residues. V was clipped by 2 bases and J by 8 bases, with 7 bases between them. Per germline, CDR1 SGHAT and CDR2 FQNNGV.

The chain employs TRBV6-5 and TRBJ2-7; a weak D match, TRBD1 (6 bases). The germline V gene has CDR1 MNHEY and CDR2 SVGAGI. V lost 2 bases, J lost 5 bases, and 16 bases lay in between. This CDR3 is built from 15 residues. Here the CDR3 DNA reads TGTGCCAGCAGTTACGGAACGGGACATCCTGACGAGCAGTACTTC. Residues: CASSYGTGHPDEQYF.

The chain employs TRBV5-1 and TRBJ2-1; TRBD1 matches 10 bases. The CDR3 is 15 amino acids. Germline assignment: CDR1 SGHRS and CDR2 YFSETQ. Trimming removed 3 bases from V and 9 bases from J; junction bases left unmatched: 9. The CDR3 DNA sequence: TGCGCCAGCAGCTCCACGACAGGGGGCTTGGGTGAGCAGTTCTTC. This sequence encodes CASSSTTGGLGEQFF.